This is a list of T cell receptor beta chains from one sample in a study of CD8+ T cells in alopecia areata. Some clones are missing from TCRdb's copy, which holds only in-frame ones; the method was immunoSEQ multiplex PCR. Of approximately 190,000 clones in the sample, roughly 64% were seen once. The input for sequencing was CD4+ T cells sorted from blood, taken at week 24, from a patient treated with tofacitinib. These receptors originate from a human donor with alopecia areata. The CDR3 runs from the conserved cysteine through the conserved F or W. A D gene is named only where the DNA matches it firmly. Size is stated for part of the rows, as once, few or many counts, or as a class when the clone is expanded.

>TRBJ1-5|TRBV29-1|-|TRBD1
TGCAGCGTGGGGACAGGGAATCAGCCCCAGCATTTT
CSVGTGNQPQHF
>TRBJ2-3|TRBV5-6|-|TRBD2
TGTGCCAGCAGCACAAGACTAGCGGGGGGGCAAGTGGATACGCAGTATTTT
CASSTRLAGGQVDTQYF
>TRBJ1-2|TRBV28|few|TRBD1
TGTGCCAGCAGTCCACAGGGGCTAAACTATGGCTACACCTTC
CASSPQGLNYGYTF
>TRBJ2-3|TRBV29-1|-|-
TGCAGCGTTGTTGGGGGGAGCACAGATACGCAGTATTTT
CSVVGGSTDTQYF
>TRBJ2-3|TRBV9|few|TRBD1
TGTGCCAGCAGCCCACGGACAGGGACAGATACGCAGTATTTT
CASSPRTGTDTQYF
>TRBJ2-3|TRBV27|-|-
TGTGCCAGCAGTCGCGCCCCGGGAACAGATACGCAGTATTTT
CASSRAPGTDTQYF
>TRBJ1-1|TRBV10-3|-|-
TGTGCCATCAGTGAAGTCGACAGAATGAACACTGAAGCTTTCTTT
CAISEVDRMNTEAFF
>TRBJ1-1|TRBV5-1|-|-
TGCGCCAGCAGCTATGAGGAGAACACTGAAGCTTTCTTT
CASSYEENTEAFF
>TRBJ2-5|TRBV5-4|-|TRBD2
TGTGCCAGCAGCTTGTACCTCCTAGCGGGAGGGACCGGGCAAGAGACCCAGTACTTC
CASSLYLLAGGTGQETQYF
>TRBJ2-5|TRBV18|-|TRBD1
TGTGCCAGCTCACGAAGAGCCCCGGGACAGGGAGTCGAGACCCAGTACTTC
CASSRRAPGQGVETQYF
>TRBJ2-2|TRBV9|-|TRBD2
TGTGCCAGCAGCGTCTTCGGCGGGGGTGGCACCGGGGAGCTGTTTTTT
CASSVFGGGGTGELFF
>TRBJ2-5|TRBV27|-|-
TGTGCCAGCAGTGCCGCCTGGACAGAGGGAGAGACCCAGTACTTC
CASSAAWTEGETQYF
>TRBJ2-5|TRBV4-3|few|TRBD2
TGCGCCAGCAGCCAAGTAGCGGGGGGCCAAGAGACCCAGTACTTC
CASSQVAGGQETQYF
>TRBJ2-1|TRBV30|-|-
TGTGCCTGGAGTGAGGGGCTACGGCAGTTCTTC
CAWSEGLRQFF
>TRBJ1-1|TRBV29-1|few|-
TGCAGCGCTGTTCAGACCAGGGACACTGAAGCTTTCTTT
CSAVQTRDTEAFF
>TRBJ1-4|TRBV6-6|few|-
TGTGCCAGCAGTTACTGGGAGATTAATGAAAAACTGTTTTTT
CASSYWEINEKLFF
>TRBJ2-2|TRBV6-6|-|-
TGTGCCAGCGGCCTAGGGTTTACCGGGGAGCTGTTTTTT
CASGLGFTGELFF
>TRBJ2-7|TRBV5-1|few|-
TGCGCCAGCAGCTCGGGGGGCTCCATGACCGAGCAGTACTTC
CASSSGGSMTEQYF
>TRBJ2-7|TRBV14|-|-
TGTGCCAGCAGTGACATCTACCACTCCTACGAGCAGTACTTC
CASSDIYHSYEQYF
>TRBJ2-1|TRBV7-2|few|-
TGTGCCAGCAGTATGGCGGGCACGTCCTACAATGAGCAGTTCTTC
CASSMAGTSYNEQFF
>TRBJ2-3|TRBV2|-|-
TGTGCCAGCATTAGAACAGATACGCAGTATTTT
CASIRTDTQYF
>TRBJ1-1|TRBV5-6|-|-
TGTGCCAGCAGCTTTCGTGAGGGTTCGGGGACTGAAGCTTTCTTT
CASSFREGSGTEAFF
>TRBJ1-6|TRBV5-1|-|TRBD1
TGCGCCAGCAGCTGGGACAGGAATTCACCCCTCCACTTT
CASSWDRNSPLHF
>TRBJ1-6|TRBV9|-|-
TGTGCCAGCAGCGTAGGGGATGGACAGTATAATTCACCCCTCCACTTT
CASSVGDGQYNSPLHF
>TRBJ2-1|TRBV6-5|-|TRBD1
TGTGCCAGCAGAGAGTACAGGGGGCGCACTGAGCAGTTCTTC
CASREYRGRTEQFF
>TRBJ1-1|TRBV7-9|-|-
TGTGCCAGCAGCTTGGTCACTGAAGCTTTCTTT
CASSLVTEAFF
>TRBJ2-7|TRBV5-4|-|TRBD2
TGTGCCAGCAGCTTTAGCGGGAGGAATAAAAACGAGCAGTACTTC
CASSFSGRNKNEQYF
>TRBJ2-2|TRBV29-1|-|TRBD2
TGCAGCGTTGAAAGTGTTGGGGGGGCCGGGGAGCTGTTTTTT
CSVESVGGAGELFF
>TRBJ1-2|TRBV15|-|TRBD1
TGTGCCACCAGCAGTACAGGGGACTATGGCTACACCTTC
CATSSTGDYGYTF
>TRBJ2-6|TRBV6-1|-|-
TGTGCCAGCAGTGTGGGACGGGCAACAACCTCTGGGGCCAACGTCCTGACTTTC
CASSVGRATTSGANVLTF
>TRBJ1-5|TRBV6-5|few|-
TGTGCCAGCAGTCGAGCGAATCAGCCCCAGCATTTT
CASSRANQPQHF
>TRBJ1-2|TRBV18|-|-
TGTGCCAGCTCACCACCACCCCAGGGAGGCTATGGCTACACCTTC
CASSPPPQGGYGYTF
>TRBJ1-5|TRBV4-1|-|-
TGCGCCAGCAGCCCGTACCGGGGCCAGACTCAGCCCCAGCATTTT
CASSPYRGQTQPQHF